This entry features one T cell receptor beta chain sequence. Unmatched junction bases numbered 3, after V lost 4 bases and J lost 3 bases. The CDR3 totals 16 residues. The germline CDR1 and CDR2 sequences are SGHDT and YYEEEE. This entry belongs to a study of patients and donors after allogeneic stem cell transplantation. TCRdb re-derived calls from the RT-PCR reads in MiXCR, one entry per CDR3 protein. The sample lists roughly 230,000 distinct CDR3 sequences; 13% to 15% were seen once. The chain uses TRBV5-6 and TRBJ2-3, with TRBD2 matching over 15 bases. Specimen: blood, either unsorted or a sorted T cell fraction (not recorded which). The receptor was derived from a human donor who was either an allogeneic HSCT recipient or a stem cell or donor lymphocyte infusion donor (not recorded which). It is not recorded whose cells these are; they may come from a transplant donor. CDR3 sequence reads: CASSRTSGGVTDTQYF. The CDR3 DNA reads as TGTGCCAGCAGCAGGACTAGCGGGGGGGTTACAGATACGCAGTATTTT.